This TCR beta chain was profiled in a study of blood T cell repertoires in COVID-19. Overall study context: Acute and convalescent COVID-19 specimens originated in the United States, Italy and Spain. T cells, B-cell-depleted T cells, or PBMCs provided the cDNA or gDNA that served as material.

Deletions cut 6 bases from V and 3 bases from J, with 14 bases between. The CDR3 loop spans 14 amino acids. Germline CDR1 reads MNHEY; CDR2 reads SVGAGI. In the original workflow: Amplified reference gene primers provided the basis for estimating nucleated cell counts. TCRdb's copy holds only in-frame clones and misses some; the assay was immunoSEQ multiplex PCR. That table furnishes V, J and clone size, whereas the DNA furnished D and trimming. The sample consists of 85,000 to 100,000 clones, approximately 84% of them appearing once. The chain has TRBV6-5 and TRBJ1-2, with D perhaps matching TRBD1 (5 bases). The sequenced sample was peripheral blood. The sequence was obtained from a human donor in a cohort sampled during active COVID-19. The CDR3: CASSVLTGDYGYTF. The CDR3, as DNA: TGTGCCAGCAGCGTCCTTACAGGAGACTATGGCTACACCTTC.